This T cell receptor (beta chain) was sequenced during a study of blood T cell repertoires in COVID-19. In the authors' workflow: Estimation of nucleated cell counts relied on the amplification of reference gene primers. Clones were sequenced by immunoSEQ multiplex PCR, and TCRdb holds only the in-frame ones, with some missing. That table gives V, J and clone size, and the DNA gave D and trimming. The sample shows fewer than 130,000 clones, approximately 84% of them seen only once. A few counts support this clone. This receptor was taken from a human donor in a cohort sampled during active COVID-19. Sequencing input: peripheral blood.

The CDR3 protein is CASSWGTGPGDEQYF. CDR3 nucleotide sequence: TGCGCCAGCAGCTGGGGGACAGGCCCCGGGGACGAGCAGTACTTC. V gene TRBV5-1 combines with J gene TRBJ2-7; 8 positions match TRBD1. This CDR3 is built from 15 residues. Germline V gene sequence: CDR1 SGHRS, CDR2 YFSETQ. Trimming removed 3 bases from V and 5 bases from J; junction bases left unmatched: 10.